This passage covers 13 T cell receptor beta chains from one sample sequenced in a study of shared clonotypes between healthy human individuals. Sequencing was performed with immunoSEQ multiplex PCR; in TCRdb, only in-frame clones are kept and a portion is missing. The sample contains nearly 750,000 clones, around 77% of which appear only once. Sequencing was performed on memory CD4+ T cells sorted from blood. The subset was: CD45RA-negative fraction. Receptor source: a woman in her thirties in good health.

With respect to this clone: The same CDR3 is also encoded by other DNA sequences in this sample. The rearrangement uses TRBV4-1 and TRBJ2-7, with 7 nucleotides matching TRBD1. The V gene end was trimmed by 1 base and the J gene end by 4 bases; junction bases not matched to a gene: 7. The CDR3 length is 15 residues. Germline V lookup: CDR1 MGHRA, CDR2 YSYEKL. The CDR3 DNA is TGCGCCAGCAGCCAAGCTTCGGGACAGAATTACGAGCAGTACTTC. It codes for CASSQASGQNYEQYF.

The chain employs TRBV15 and TRBJ1-1; possible D gene TRBD1, 5 bases. Germline V CDR1 and CDR2: LNHNV, YYDKDF (reference sequence). The CDR3 contains 14 residues. Trimming pared 5 bases from V and 2 bases from J, leaving 12 bases between. CDR3 region: CATSEQGGNTEAFF. DNA of the CDR3: TGTGCCACCAGCGAGCAGGGAGGTAACACTGAAGCTTTCTTT.

The genes are TRBV11-3 and TRBJ2-5; 7 bases are a match to TRBD2. Germline-derived CDR1 and CDR2 are SGHNT and YENEEA. This CDR3 region has 15 residues. Trimming removed 3 bases from V and 2 bases from J; junction bases left unmatched: 6. The CDR3 nucleotides read TGTGCCAGCAGCTTGGGGGAGGGCCCACAAGAGACCCAGTACTTC. This sequence encodes CASSLGEGPQETQYF.

The J gene is TRBJ1-1, the V gene TRBV28; D remains ambiguous. Trimming took off 4 bases at V and 11 bases at J, with 11 bases between the two ends. Germline assignment: CDR1 MDHEN and CDR2 SYDVKM. This CDR3 spans 11 amino acids. This chain's CDR3 is CASSSLKRAFF. CDR3 sequence (DNA): TGTGCCAGCAGTTCGTTAAAGCGTGCTTTCTTT.

V and J are TRBV7-6 and TRBJ2-2; 7 bases fit TRBD1. The ends lost 5 bases at V and 1 base at J; junction bases unmatched: 4. Germline CDR1 and CDR2: SGHVS and FNYEAQ. The CDR3 sequence is 15 residues long. The CDR3 DNA reads as TGTGCCAGCAGCCACCGACAGGGGAACACCGGGGAGCTGTTTTTT. Protein product: CASSHRQGNTGELFF. Using reference TRBV7-6 and TRBJ2-2 for the parts outside the CDR3, the full variable domain is GAGVSQSPRYKVTKRGQDVALRCDPISGHVSLYWYRQALGQGPEFLTYFNYEAQQDKSGLPNDRFSAERPEGSISTLTIQRTEQRDSAMYRCASSHRQGNTGELFFGEGSRLTVL.

The rearrangement joins TRBV7-2 to TRBJ2-6; D not resolved. This CDR3 region has 17 residues. Germline V gene data show CDR1 as SGHTA and CDR2 as FQGNSA. The ends were cut back, 5 bases at V and 0 bases at J, with 14 bases in the middle. In nucleotides, the CDR3 is TGTGCCAGCAGCCCACGTTCGGCTCTCTCTGGGGCCAACGTCCTGACTTTC. Translated: CASSPRSALSGANVLTF. Based on the CDR3 plus reference TRBV7-2 and TRBJ2-6, the full variable domain is GAGVSQSPSNKVTEKGKDVELRCDPISGHTALYWYRQSLGQGLEFLIYFQGNSAPDKSGLPSDRFSAERTGGSVSTLTIQRTQQEDSAVYLCASSPRSALSGANVLTFGAGSRLTVL.

The rearrangement links TRBV6-6 to TRBJ1-3, with 9 bases lining up with TRBD1. The V segment lost 6 bases and the J segment 8 bases; nucleotides outside the gene matches: 5. CDR1 is MNHNY and CDR2 is SVGAGI in the germline V gene (reference sequence). The CDR3 runs 13 residues. The CDR3 is CASSQGQGHTIYF. The CDR3 nucleotides read TGTGCCAGCAGCCAGGGACAGGGACACACCATATATTTT.

CDR3 DNA sequence: TGTGCCAGCAGCTCTGGTGGTGAGGAGACCCAGTACTTC. Protein product: CASSSGGEETQYF. The chain joins TRBV5-4 to TRBJ2-5, with D unresolved. Germline-derived CDR1 and CDR2 are SGHNT and YYREEE (reference sequence). The V gene lost 3 bases and the J gene lost 5 bases, with 11 bases spanning the gap. The length of the CDR3 is 13 residues.

This clone is a singleton in its sample. This chain connects TRBV30 to TRBJ2-2; the D gene is possibly TRBD1 (6 bases). V lost 2 bases and J lost 0, with 10 bases in between. This CDR3 is 15 amino acids long. CDR1 GTSNPN and CDR2 SVGIG come from the germline V gene (reference sequence). The CDR3 DNA reads as TGTGCCTGGAGTTTTGGGACACCGAACACCGGGGAGCTGTTTTTT. This translates into CAWSFGTPNTGELFF. The full variable domain, rest sourced from reference TRBV30 and TRBJ2-2, is SQTIHQWPATLVQPVGSPLSLECTVEGTSNPNLYWYRQAAGRGLQLLFYSVGIGQISSEVPQNLSASRPQDRQFILSSKKLLLSDSGFYLCAWSFGTPNTGELFFGEGSRLTVL.

The chain couples TRBV4-1 to TRBJ2-5; TRBD2 aligns across 11 bases. The trim removed 4 bases at V and 3 bases at J, leaving 10 bases unmatched. CDR3 length equals 17 residues. From germline, CDR1 is MGHRA and CDR2 YSYEKL. In nucleotides, the CDR3 is TGCGCCAGCAGCCCGAACCACGAGACTAGCGGGAAAGAGACCCAGTACTTC. Translating gives CASSPNHETSGKETQYF.

This clone was recorded at least ten times. Other DNA sequences from this sample encode an identical CDR3 as well. The chain recombines TRBV11-2 with TRBJ2-1; 11 positions agree with TRBD1. Losses at the gene ends were 0 bases for V and 3 bases for J; bases not matched to a gene: 4. Germline CDR1 is SGHAT and CDR2 is FQNNGV. The CDR3 is made up of 17 amino acids. The chain's CDR3 is CASSLDSGTGGYNEQFF. DNA for the CDR3: TGTGCCAGCAGCTTAGATTCCGGGACAGGGGGCTACAATGAGCAGTTCTTC.

The J gene is TRBJ2-7, the V gene TRBV7-9; a possible D gene is TRBD1 (5 bases). Trimming stripped 2 bases from V and 2 bases from J, with 10 bases between. The CDR3 runs to 14 residues. From germline, CDR1 is SEHNR and CDR2 FQNEAQ (reference sequence). In nucleotides, the CDR3 is TGTGCCAGCAGCTTAATTTCAGGGCCCTACGAGCAGTACTTC. Translating it yields CASSLISGPYEQYF. Full variable domain (rest looked up from reference TRBV7-9 and TRBJ2-7): DTGVSQNPRHKITKRGQNVTFRCDPISEHNRLYWYRQTLGQGPEFLTYFQNEAQLEKSRLLSDRFSAERPKGSFSTLEIQRTEQGDSAMYLCASSLISGPYEQYFGPGTRLTVT.

The rearrangement links TRBV18 to TRBJ2-1; D gene unclear. This CDR3 comprises 15 residues. Trimming took 3 bases from V and 0 from J, leaving 9 bases between them. Per the germline V gene, CDR1 is KGHSH and CDR2 is LQKENI. In nucleotides, the CDR3 is TGTGCCAGCTCACCTTACATAAGCTCCTACAATGAGCAGTTCTTC. Its protein is CASSPYISSYNEQFF.